This T cell receptor beta chain was obtained from a study of regulatory T cells in long-lasting Graves disease (dated by TCRdb to about 2021). For context, the study as a whole: Patients with newly diagnosed Graves' disease had been on antithyroid drugs for under 3 months. Patients with persistent Graves' disease were compared with patients with newly diagnosed Graves' disease using TCR sequencing and RNA sequencing of peripheral blood. The study was conducted in China and was registered as a clinical trial. A total of some 33 samples were covered by TCR sequencing, comprising about 13 persistent and around 20 newly diagnosed Graves' disease patients.

This sample's time point label indicates: newly diagnosed GD, antithyroid drugs for less than 3 months. For both TCR sequencing and RNA sequencing, RNA was extracted from PBMCs in TRIzol. The diagnosis of Graves' disease was made according to American Thyroid Association guidelines. Patients for the study were recruited at an endocrinology department in Xi'an, China. From each patient, approximately 10 milliliters of peripheral blood was collected into an EDTA anticoagulant tube. Ficoll Paque Plus density gradient separation was used to isolate PBMCs, and no further T cell sorting was performed. An Agilent 2100 Bioanalyzer and agarose gel were used to check RNA quality, and a NanoDrop 2000 was used to measure RNA concentration. On the study overall, not on this receptor specifically: Peripheral blood alone was examined, since thyroid tissue, which constituted the primary lesion, could not be accessed. Compared with newly diagnosed patients, patients with persistent Graves' disease had lower TCR Shannon entropy and fewer highly expanded clones, which suggests clonal expansion. More public clonotypes were shared among persistent patients (under 3,000) than among newly diagnosed patients (966). TRBV28, TRBJ1-2 and TRBJ2-5 were preferentially used in persistent disease, while TRBV20-1 and TRBJ2-1 were favored in newly diagnosed disease. Sequencing and analysis were limited to the TCR beta chain. The authors acknowledged the small sample size as a limitation that may reduce accuracy.

Including cysteine and phenylalanine, the CDR3 has 18 amino acids. The read is trimmed to its CDR3 DNA, 54 bases read in frame from base 1. The germline V gene sets CDR1 to MNHEY and CDR2 to SVGEGT. For this chain, trimming is 0 bases at the V end and 5 bases at the J end, and the number of junction bases without a gene match is 8. The table lists this clonotype with many counts. Its antigen is still unknown. Base qualities are not recorded, but no much larger clone differs from it by a single base. Library prep was done by multiplex PCR. The instrument given in TCRdb is Illumina HiSeq 4000. CDR3 regions were amplified by Arm-PCR with iRepertoire HTBI primers to construct TCR beta libraries. Gel purification was performed on PCR products prior to sequencing. Turning to the authors' computational methods: Across samples, about 63 TRBV and 13 to 15 TRBJ segments were identified and used for gene usage analysis of CDR3 amino acid clonotypes. COPE and FqMerger were used to merge the filtered high-quality paired reads into contigs. BLAST was used to align contigs to IMGT TRBV, TRBD and TRBJ reference genes, with CDR3 defined following IMGT. Any clonotype with a frequency above 0.1% was classified as a highly expanded clone. Repertoire diversity was measured by Shannon entropy, and V-J evenness by the Gini coefficient. A clonotype found in more than one individual was treated as public. Through fastp at Q25 and MiXCR, TCRdb rebuilt clones from the public reads, retaining in-frame beta chains. Each entry merges the rows of one CDR3 protein and shows their most common DNA and genes. TCRdb's processing, not the authors', yielded these V and J calls. The sample records 450,000 to 500,000 distinct CDR3 sequences, under 20% of which are singletons. Of the sample, 10% to 15% falls within the top ten clones.

These data are also associated with another study on T cells in Graves' hyperthyroidism and ophthalmopathy. Per the second study: Stable Graves' hyperthyroidism was defined as the absence of progression to ophthalmopathy over 18 months of follow-up. The hyperthyroidism patients were between 18 and 65 years old and newly diagnosed, with a disease duration of less than 2 months. Patients with uncontrolled infections, other autoimmune diseases, pregnancy or lactation were excluded. Diagnoses were established on the basis of clinical symptoms, serum thyroxine and TRAb, thyroid ultrasound, and orbital computed tomography. For the first round of RT-PCR on the TCR CDR3, the HTBI primer set was used together with the Qiagen OneStep RT-PCR kit. Blood samples also contained most of the expanded thyroid clonotypes (frequency above 0.001), which suggests that blood repertoires may reflect thyroid immune responses. In cross-validation, a model built on a 13 V-J signature told ophthalmopathy apart from stable hyperthyroidism with approximately 90% sensitivity and 81% to 82% specificity, and in testing the same model reached 80%/75%. In validation, the model predicted progression to ophthalmopathy a median of 6.5 months before onset, with about 64% sensitivity and 72.22% specificity. TCR V-J signatures able to tell the groups apart were searched for in a discovery cohort of some 97 patients, of whom more than 40 had Graves' ophthalmopathy and 55 to 60 had stable Graves' hyperthyroidism. Prospective prediction of ophthalmopathy was tested in an independent validation cohort consisting of fewer than 20 hyperthyroidism patients and more than 15 patients who later progressed to ophthalmopathy. The 75 to 100 discovery patients were randomly divided into training and test sets at a 7:3 ratio. Thyroid tissue and blood T-cell repertoires from roughly six Graves' hyperthyroidism patients were also compared in the study. After blood sampling, hyperthyroidism patients were treated with methimazole at a starting dose of 30 mg daily, and ophthalmopathy patients were treated with high-dose intravenous methylprednisolone. Libraries were constructed in a second round of multiplex PCR, after which size selection and purification were carried out. Sequencing of the libraries was done on an Illumina HiSeq2000 using paired-end 100 bp reads. Raw data were processed with SOAPnuke, discarding reads with adapters, uncalled bases, mean Phred below 15, or no exact constant-primer or identifier match. COPE v1.2.5 was used to merge the high-quality paired reads, and each unique nucleotide sequence was defined as a clonotype. MiTCR v1.1 was used to align the clonotypes against IMGT TRBV, TRBD and TRBJ reference segments. The analysis included only V-J combinations with a frequency above 0.0001, which together covered approximately 99% of the repertoires. A TCS score was defined as the ratio of F50 (clonal expansion) to E x V (chaos), with BLOSUM62-based TCRdist applied between CDR3 peptides within each V-J. Welch's t-statistics and random forest reduced roughly 500 V-J features to 13, which were used in a naive Bayes classifier (R e1071). Sample size was not statistically predetermined, and blinding of investigators to group allocation was not performed. The paper reports TCR Vbeta CDR3 sequencing of roughly 140 peripheral blood samples: some 41 ophthalmopathy, about 75 hyperthyroidism and 17 progressor patients.

The sequence links TRBV6-2 or TRBV6-3 to TRBJ2-2, with 11 bases matching TRBD1. The sample consisted of peripheral blood mononuclear cells (PBMCs), taken at new diagnosis, from a patient treated with antithyroid drugs. The source of this sequence is a man aged 40-55 years with Graves disease. Donor details come from another sample of the same person, matched by shared clones. The CDR3 in this case is CASSYSRTGGVRTGELFF. In nucleotides, the sequence is TGTGCCAGCAGTTACTCCCGGACAGGGGGCGTCAGGACCGGGGAGCTGTTTTTT.